A selection of T cell receptor beta chains follows, all from one sample in a study of graft-versus-host responses after intestinal transplantation. Data came from immunoSEQ multiplex PCR; TCRdb stores just in-frame clones and leaves some out. The table has 100,000 or so clones, 90% to 95% seen once. These TCRs are of unknown antigen specificity. Sequenced here: unstimulated CD8+ T cells sorted from spleen or lymph node cells, sampled before transplant. The receptors stem from a human donor who was the organ donor for an intestinal transplant. Both conserved end residues are part of each CDR3. Clone size is shown for a subset of rows, as once, few, many or a class of expanded clone.

j_call clone_size v_call cdr3_aa
TRBJ2-7 - TRBV29-1 CSVRTSVGYEQYF
TRBJ2-3 - TRBV7-9 CASSSTRTGMGFADTQYF
TRBJ2-3 - TRBV7-9 CASTPRGISTDTQYF
TRBJ2-3 - TRBV13 CASTLGSGLTDTQYF
TRBJ2-1 once TRBV30 CASAGGAQSYNEQFF
TRBJ1-1 - TRBV5-1 CASSLHGTDEAFF
TRBJ2-7 - TRBV4-3 CASSQGSSGYEQYF
TRBJ1-1 - TRBV15 CATSLGTLGGQGAEAFF
TRBJ2-5 - TRBV28 CASSDADNQETQYF
TRBJ1-1 - TRBV2 CASSDSGTGSEAFF
TRBJ2-7 - TRBV11-1 CASSPVAGTAPLEQYF
TRBJ2-5 - TRBV13 CASSLDRETQYF
TRBJ2-7 - TRBV4-1 CASSQDLHGYEQYF
TRBJ2-5 - TRBV28 CASSSLVFFETQYF
TRBJ2-5 - TRBV6-5 CASISQGGVQETQYF
TRBJ2-7 - TRBV5-5 CASSPGQGPYEQYF
TRBJ2-7 - TRBV7-8 CASSFPGQPIYEQYF
TRBJ1-3 - TRBV11-2 CASSLPGFGNTIYF
TRBJ2-7 - TRBV19 CASSGDSHEQYF
TRBJ2-7 few TRBV5-1 CASSPQGGAPYEQYF
TRBJ2-3 - TRBV9 CASSDIAGGALTDTQYF
TRBJ2-7 - TRBV27 CASSEIFYSTSGVIYEQYF
TRBJ1-3 - TRBV7-9 CASSLDSLNPSSGNTIYF
TRBJ2-7 once TRBV20-1 CSAKQDEQYF
TRBJ2-1 - TRBV5-6 CASSCPRGGEQFF
TRBJ1-2 - TRBV6-1 CASSEMGTGAYGYTF
TRBJ2-1 few TRBV29-1 CSVVGLGVNEQFF
TRBJ2-3 - TRBV4-2 CASSPPGGAGDTQYF
TRBJ1-1 - TRBV27 CASSLWGQEAFF
TRBJ2-3 - TRBV6-4 CASSDSSSGGPISTDTQYF
TRBJ2-7 - TRBV27 CASSLTYEQYF
TRBJ1-2 - TRBV5-4 CASSLFWQRVKGYTF
TRBJ2-7 - TRBV14 CASSQTVAYEQYF
TRBJ2-7 - TRBV28 CASKPHVGYEQYF
TRBJ2-5 - TRBV23-1 CASSSGTHQYF
TRBJ2-2 - TRBV9 CASSDWNTGELFF
TRBJ2-7 - TRBV5-6 CASSLGRGGGEQYF
TRBJ2-3 - TRBV27 CASSTVRGRGWDTQYF
TRBJ2-1 - TRBV7-3 CASSPRGAGGSNEQFF
TRBJ2-3 - TRBV27 CASLHWGANTQYF
TRBJ2-1 - TRBV19 CASSRQGAYNEQFF
TRBJ1-1 - TRBV5-8 CASSSTGGTEAFF
TRBJ2-2 - TRBV27 CASSWEEGNTGELFF
TRBJ2-3 - TRBV15 CATSRESGSTDTQYF
TRBJ1-5 few TRBV5-8 CASSLVDSFYQPQHF
TRBJ2-1 - TRBV4-1 CASSRPRVPYNEQFF
TRBJ2-3 - TRBV28 CASSFWGWDRERNTQYF
TRBJ1-1 - TRBV5-1 CASSSDRLMNTEAFF
TRBJ1-2 - TRBV9 CASSAYGTGDGYTF
TRBJ1-5 - TRBV19 CASSIAPAGGGQPQHF
TRBJ2-2 - TRBV6-5 CASSYLGGDTGELFF
TRBJ2-3 once TRBV28 CASSLEASGTHTDTQYF
TRBJ2-1 - TRBV5-1 CASSPLLSSYNEQFF
TRBJ2-5 - TRBV5-6 CASTAGGGWETQYF
TRBJ2-7 - TRBV7-9 CASSLVVATSETYEQYF
TRBJ2-7 - TRBV5-4 CASSLVSGNEQYF
TRBJ2-7 - TRBV10-3 CAISSVGLFSYEQYF
TRBJ1-2 - TRBV2 CASSEAGQSGYTF
TRBJ2-1 - TRBV11-3 CASSLRKSGSASYNEQFF